Listed below are T cell receptor beta chains from one sample, sequenced in a study of blood T cell repertoires in COVID-19. Clones were read by immunoSEQ multiplex PCR, and TCRdb kept only the in-frame ones, dropping some. The sample lists 270,000 or so clones, 82% occurring once. Sequenced: peripheral blood. These receptors were collected from a woman between 18 and 30 years old with acute or convalescent COVID-19. The CDR3 runs from the conserved cysteine through the conserved F or W. The D gene is left open where the match is weak. The size entry is marked missing in some rows and otherwise reads once, few, many or a size class.

clone size: -
J gene: TRBJ2-7
V gene: TRBV9
D gene: TRBD2
CDR3 DNA: TGTGCCAGCAGCGTAGCAGGACTAGCGAGCTCCTACGAGCAGTACTTC
CDR3 protein: CASSVAGLASSYEQYF

clone size: -
J gene: TRBJ2-3
V gene: TRBV30
D gene: -
CDR3 DNA: TGTGCCTGGAGTGTAAGAGACAGGCGATACACAGATACGCAGTATTTT
CDR3 protein: CAWSVRDRRYTDTQYF

clone size: -
J gene: TRBJ1-2
V gene: TRBV25-1
D gene: TRBD1
CDR3 DNA: TGTGCCAGCAGTGAGGCCGGACAGGGGGCTAACTATGGCTACACCTTC
CDR3 protein: CASSEAGQGANYGYTF

clone size: -
J gene: TRBJ1-2
V gene: TRBV4-3
D gene: -
CDR3 DNA: TGCGCCAGCAGCCCCACATTCGGAGGAGGGACTTCTGGCTACACCTTC
CDR3 protein: CASSPTFGGGTSGYTF

clone size: -
J gene: TRBJ2-2
V gene: TRBV19
D gene: TRBD2
CDR3 DNA: TGTGCCAGTAGGACTTTCCTAGCGGGGAACACCGGGGAGCTGTTTTTT
CDR3 protein: CASRTFLAGNTGELFF

clone size: -
J gene: TRBJ2-7
V gene: TRBV10-1
D gene: -
CDR3 DNA: TGCGCCAGCAGTGAAGGCGGAGATTACGAGCAGTACTTC
CDR3 protein: CASSEGGDYEQYF

clone size: few
J gene: TRBJ2-5
V gene: TRBV5-6
D gene: TRBD2
CDR3 DNA: TGTGCCAGCAGCTTGCGAAGCGGGAGGGCCAAATACTTC
CDR3 protein: CASSLRSGRAKYF

clone size: -
J gene: TRBJ1-3
V gene: TRBV10-3
D gene: -
CDR3 DNA: TGTGCCATCAGCGACCTGGGTAGCGTGGGCAGCTCTGGAAACACCATATATTTT
CDR3 protein: CAISDLGSVGSSGNTIYF

clone size: -
J gene: TRBJ1-4
V gene: TRBV30
D gene: -
CDR3 DNA: TGTGCCTGGAGTGTACTCGGTGAAAAACTGTTTTTT
CDR3 protein: CAWSVLGEKLFF

clone size: -
J gene: TRBJ2-3
V gene: TRBV9
D gene: -
CDR3 DNA: TGTGCCAGCAGCGTAGAAGACAGCCCCGGGAGTGCGCAGTATTTT
CDR3 protein: CASSVEDSPGSAQYF

clone size: -
J gene: TRBJ1-2
V gene: TRBV5-4
D gene: -
CDR3 DNA: TGTGCCAGCACCTTAGTCCCGAGGGAAGATGGCTACACCTTC
CDR3 protein: CASTLVPREDGYTF

clone size: many
J gene: TRBJ1-5
V gene: TRBV3-1/TRBV3-2
D gene: TRBD1
CDR3 DNA: TGTGCCAGCAGCCTCGCCCCCAGGGGGCCGGTAAGACAGCCCCAGCATTTT
CDR3 protein: CASSLAPRGPVRQPQHF

clone size: -
J gene: TRBJ2-7
V gene: TRBV28
D gene: TRBD2
CDR3 DNA: TGTGCCAGCAGTTTAGGACTAGCGGGGGCTTTCGAGCAGTACTTC
CDR3 protein: CASSLGLAGAFEQYF

clone size: -
J gene: TRBJ1-1
V gene: TRBV27
D gene: TRBD1
CDR3 DNA: TGTGCCAGCAGTTTCATCTGGACAGGGGAAACTGAAGCTTTCTTT
CDR3 protein: CASSFIWTGETEAFF

clone size: -
J gene: TRBJ2-1
V gene: TRBV10-3
D gene: -
CDR3 DNA: TGTGCCATCAGTGGAGGACAGAATAGCGCGAACTACAATGAGCAGTTCTTC
CDR3 protein: CAISGGQNSANYNEQFF

clone size: -
J gene: TRBJ1-2
V gene: TRBV18
D gene: TRBD1
CDR3 DNA: TGTGCCAGCTCACAAGGGGGACAGAACTATGGCTACACCTTC
CDR3 protein: CASSQGGQNYGYTF

clone size: -
J gene: TRBJ2-7
V gene: TRBV27
D gene: TRBD1
CDR3 DNA: TGTGCCAGCAGTCCCCAAGACAGGGGGCACTACGAGCAGTACTTC
CDR3 protein: CASSPQDRGHYEQYF

clone size: -
J gene: TRBJ2-1
V gene: TRBV6-2/TRBV6-3
D gene: -
CDR3 DNA: TGTGCCAGCAGTGACCCCAGGGGTTTAGGGTACAATGAGCAGTTCTTC
CDR3 protein: CASSDPRGLGYNEQFF

clone size: -
J gene: TRBJ2-7
V gene: TRBV18
D gene: TRBD2
CDR3 DNA: TGTGCCAGCTCACCACCGGCAGCGGGAGCCTACGAGCAGTACTTC
CDR3 protein: CASSPPAAGAYEQYF

clone size: few
J gene: TRBJ2-1
V gene: TRBV5-6
D gene: TRBD2
CDR3 DNA: TGTGCCAGCAGCTTGGCCGTGGTAGCGGGATTGAATGAGCAGTTCTTC
CDR3 protein: CASSLAVVAGLNEQFF

clone size: -
J gene: TRBJ2-3
V gene: TRBV20-1
D gene: TRBD2
CDR3 DNA: TGCAGTGCTAGTAAGCCCCTAGCGGGAGCAGATACGCAGTATTTT
CDR3 protein: CSASKPLAGADTQYF

clone size: many
J gene: TRBJ1-2
V gene: TRBV9
D gene: -
CDR3 DNA: TGTGCCAGCAGCGAACGGACAGACCTCGGTGGCTACACCTTC
CDR3 protein: CASSERTDLGGYTF

clone size: once
J gene: TRBJ2-7
V gene: TRBV6-2/TRBV6-3
D gene: -
CDR3 DNA: TGTGCCAGCAGTTCACGGGACTGGCGTAGCGAGCAGTACTTC
CDR3 protein: CASSSRDWRSEQYF

clone size: -
J gene: TRBJ2-1
V gene: TRBV3-1/TRBV3-2
D gene: TRBD2
CDR3 DNA: TGTGCCAGCAGCCCGGGACTAGCGGCCTACAATGAGCAGTTCTTC
CDR3 protein: CASSPGLAAYNEQFF

clone size: -
J gene: TRBJ1-6
V gene: TRBV2
D gene: -
CDR3 DNA: TGTGCCAGCAGTGGCGCCCGGAGCTCACCCCTCCACTTT
CDR3 protein: CASSGARSSPLHF

clone size: -
J gene: TRBJ2-7
V gene: TRBV14
D gene: TRBD1
CDR3 DNA: TGTGCCAGCAGCCGGGGACAGTTCTACGAGCAGTACTTC
CDR3 protein: CASSRGQFYEQYF

clone size: -
J gene: TRBJ2-7
V gene: TRBV2
D gene: TRBD1
CDR3 DNA: TGTGCCAGCAGTTCCTCCGGGACAGGGGGCGTTGAGCAGTACTTC
CDR3 protein: CASSSSGTGGVEQYF

clone size: -
J gene: TRBJ2-1
V gene: TRBV19
D gene: -
CDR3 DNA: TGTGCCAGTAGTCAGCGCCCACCCATCCTCGAGCAGTTCTTC
CDR3 protein: CASSQRPPILEQFF

clone size: -
J gene: TRBJ2-7
V gene: TRBV11-2
D gene: -
CDR3 DNA: TGTGCCAGCAGCTTAGGCGACGGGGGCTCCTACGAGCAGTACTTC
CDR3 protein: CASSLGDGGSYEQYF

clone size: -
J gene: TRBJ2-2
V gene: TRBV3-1/TRBV3-2
D gene: TRBD1
CDR3 DNA: TGTGCCAGCAGCCACCCCGGACAGGATAGGAACACCGGGGAGCTGTTTTTT
CDR3 protein: CASSHPGQDRNTGELFF

clone size: -
J gene: TRBJ1-6
V gene: TRBV10-3
D gene: TRBD1
CDR3 DNA: TGTGCCGTGGCGGGACAGGGGAATTCACCCCTCCACTTT
CDR3 protein: CAVAGQGNSPLHF

clone size: -
J gene: TRBJ2-5
V gene: TRBV5-1
D gene: TRBD2
CDR3 DNA: TGCGCCAGCAGCTTCGCTAGCGGGAGGGCCCTAGGAGAGACCCAGTACTTC
CDR3 protein: CASSFASGRALGETQYF

clone size: -
J gene: TRBJ2-1
V gene: TRBV10-1
D gene: TRBD1
CDR3 DNA: TGCGCCAGCAGTGAGTCGTGGACAGGGATGAGTGAGCAGTTCTTC
CDR3 protein: CASSESWTGMSEQFF